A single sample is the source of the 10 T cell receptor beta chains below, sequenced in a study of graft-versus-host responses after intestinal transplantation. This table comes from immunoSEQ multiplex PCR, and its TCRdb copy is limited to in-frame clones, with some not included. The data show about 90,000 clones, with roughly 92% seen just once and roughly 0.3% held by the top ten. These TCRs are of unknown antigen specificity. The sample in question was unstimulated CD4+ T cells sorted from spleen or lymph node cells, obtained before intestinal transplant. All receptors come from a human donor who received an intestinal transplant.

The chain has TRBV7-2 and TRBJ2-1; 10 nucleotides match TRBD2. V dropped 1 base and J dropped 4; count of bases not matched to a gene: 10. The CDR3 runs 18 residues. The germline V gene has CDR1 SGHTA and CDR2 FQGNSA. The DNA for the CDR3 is TGTGCCAGCAGCTTAGTCTTGCTAGCGGGAGTAGCTTACAATGAGCAGTTCTTC. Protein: CASSLVLLAGVAYNEQFF.

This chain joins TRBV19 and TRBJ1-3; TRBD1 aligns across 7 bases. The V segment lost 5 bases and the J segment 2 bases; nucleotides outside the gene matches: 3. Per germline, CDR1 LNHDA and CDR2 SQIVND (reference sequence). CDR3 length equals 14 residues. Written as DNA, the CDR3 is TGTGCCAGTAGTCGTGACAGGGCTGGAAACACCATATATTTT. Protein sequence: CASSRDRAGNTIYF. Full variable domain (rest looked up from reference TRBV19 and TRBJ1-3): DGGITQSPKYLFRKEGQNVTLSCEQNLNHDAMYWYRQDPGQGLRLIYYSQIVNDFQKGDIAEGYSVSREKKESFPLTVTSAQKNPTAFYLCASSRDRAGNTIYFGEGSWLTVV.

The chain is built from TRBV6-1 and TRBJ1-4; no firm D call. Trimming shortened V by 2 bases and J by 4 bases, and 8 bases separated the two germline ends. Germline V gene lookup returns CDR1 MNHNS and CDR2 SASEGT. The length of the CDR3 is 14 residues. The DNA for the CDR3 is TGTGCCAGCAGTGAACTGGCTCTTAATGAAAAACTGTTTTTT. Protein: CASSELALNEKLFF.

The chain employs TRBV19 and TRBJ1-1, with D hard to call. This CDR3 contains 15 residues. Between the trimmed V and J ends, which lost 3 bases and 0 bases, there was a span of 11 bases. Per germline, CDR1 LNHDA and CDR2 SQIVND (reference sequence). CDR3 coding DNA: TGTGCCAGTAGTATTAATCCGGGAATGAACACTGAAGCTTTCTTT. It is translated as CASSINPGMNTEAFF.

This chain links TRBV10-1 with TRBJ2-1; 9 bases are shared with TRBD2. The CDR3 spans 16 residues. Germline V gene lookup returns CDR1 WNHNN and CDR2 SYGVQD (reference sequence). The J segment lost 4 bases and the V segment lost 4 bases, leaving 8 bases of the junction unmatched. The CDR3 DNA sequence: TGCGCCAGCAGTGGAGTTGCGGGAGGGCCTTACAATGAGCAGTTCTTC. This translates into CASSGVAGGPYNEQFF.

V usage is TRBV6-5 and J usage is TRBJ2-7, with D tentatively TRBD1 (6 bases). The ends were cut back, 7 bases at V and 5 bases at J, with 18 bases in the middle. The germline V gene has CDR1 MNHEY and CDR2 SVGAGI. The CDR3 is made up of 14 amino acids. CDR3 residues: CASNPRGWGNEQYF. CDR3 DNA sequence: TGTGCCAGCAACCCTAGGGGGTGGGGCAACGAGCAGTACTTC.

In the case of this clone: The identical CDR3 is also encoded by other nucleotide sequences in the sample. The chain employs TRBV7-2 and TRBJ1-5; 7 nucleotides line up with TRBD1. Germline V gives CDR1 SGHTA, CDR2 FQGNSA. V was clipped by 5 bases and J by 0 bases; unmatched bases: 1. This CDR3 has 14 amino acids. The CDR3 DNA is TGTGCCAGCAGCGGGGACAGTAGCAATCAGCCCCAGCATTTT. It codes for CASSGDSSNQPQHF.

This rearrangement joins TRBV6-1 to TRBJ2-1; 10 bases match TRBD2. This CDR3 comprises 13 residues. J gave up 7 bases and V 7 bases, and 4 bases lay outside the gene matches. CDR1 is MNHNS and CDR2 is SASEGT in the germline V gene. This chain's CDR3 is CASKASGRNEQFF. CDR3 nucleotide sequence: TGTGCCAGCAAGGCTAGCGGGAGAAATGAGCAGTTCTTC.

The CDR3 protein is CASSLDDSYSYEQYF. The CDR3 coding sequence is TGTGCCAGCAGCCTCGACGACAGCTACTCCTACGAGCAGTACTTC. V and J are TRBV14 and TRBJ2-7, with D perhaps TRBD1 (5 bases). The V end lost 4 bases, the J end lost 0 bases, and 13 bases lay between the germline ends. Germline CDR1 reads SGHDN; CDR2 reads FVKESK. The CDR3 length is 15 residues.

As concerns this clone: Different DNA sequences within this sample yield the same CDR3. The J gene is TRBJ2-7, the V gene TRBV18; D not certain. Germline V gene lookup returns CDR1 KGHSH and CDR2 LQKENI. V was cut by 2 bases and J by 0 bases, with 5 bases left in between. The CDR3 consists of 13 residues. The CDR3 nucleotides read TGTGCCAGCTCACCAACGAGCTCCTACGAGCAGTACTTC. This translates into CASSPTSSYEQYF. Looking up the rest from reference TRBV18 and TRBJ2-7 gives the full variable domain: NAGVMQNPRHLVRRRGQEARLRCSPMKGHSHVYWYRQLPEEGLKFMVYLQKENIIDESGMPKERFSAEFPKEGPSILRIQQVVRGDSAAYFCASSPTSSYEQYFGPGTRLTVT.